The 15 T cell receptor beta chains in this list originate from one sample, sequenced in a study of blood T cell repertoires in COVID-19 (dated by TCRdb to 2019 to 2021). Receptor amplification or capture employed the immunoSEQ multiplex PCR assay. As stored in TCRdb, this immuneACCESS dataset retains in-frame rearrangements with V and J assigned. A fraction of the clones does not appear; measured against another copy, unresolved V genes explain less than half of the discrepancy, and the remainder lacks a known reason. Present in this sample are a few hundred thousand clones, approximately 85% of which were seen just once. The ten top clones hold 0.87% of the sample. Sequencing input: peripheral blood. Every receptor here comes from a human donor with COVID-19, enrolled during active disease. The donor label of this sample is uncertain.

The V gene is TRBV5-1, the J gene TRBJ2-5, with TRBD2 identical over 15 bases. The germline V gene encodes CDR1 SGHRS and CDR2 YFSETQ. V was clipped by 5 bases and J by 5 bases; unmatched bases: 10. The CDR3 is made up of 17 amino acids. CDR3 nucleotide sequence: TGCGCCAGCAGTCTACGGACTAGCGGGAGGGCAAGGGAGACCCAGTACTTC. Protein sequence: CASSLRTSGRARETQYF.

The CDR3 DNA reads as TGTGCCAGCGCTACTAGCGGGAGCGCAACCTACTACGAGCAGTACTTC. Its protein is CASATSGSATYYEQYF. The rearrangement joins TRBV27 to TRBJ2-7, with TRBD2 identical over 11 bases. J lost 3 bases, V lost 8 bases, and 12 bases had no gene match. The CDR3 runs 16 residues. Per the germline V gene, CDR1 is MNHEY and CDR2 is SMNVEV (reference sequence).

This chain uses TRBV27 with TRBJ1-1; 8 bases match TRBD1. The J segment lost 7 bases and the V segment lost 4 bases, leaving 5 bases of the junction unmatched. Germline-derived CDR1 and CDR2 are MNHEY and SMNVEV (reference sequence). This CDR3 has 13 residues. CDR3 nucleotides: TGTGCCAGCAGTTCCAACAGGGGGTTTGAAGCTTTCTTT. This gives the protein CASSSNRGFEAFF.

This clone was seen just once. The gene calls are TRBV28 and TRBJ1-3; D perhaps matches TRBD1 (5 bases). The CDR3 is 15 residues long. CDR1 MDHEN and CDR2 SYDVKM come from the germline V gene. The V end lost 2 bases, the J end lost 1 base, and 9 bases lay between the germline ends. In nucleotides, the CDR3 is TGTGCCAGCAGTTTAAGGGGCCGATCTGGAAACACCATATATTTT. Protein product: CASSLRGRSGNTIYF.

The rearrangement links TRBV7-3 to TRBJ2-2, with D hard to call. Germline V gene lookup returns CDR1 SGHTA and CDR2 FQGTGA. This CDR3 contains 13 residues. Trimming removed 0 bases at V and 6 bases at J, with 5 bases between. The CDR3 DNA reads as TGTGCCAGCAGCTTAACTAGTCCCGGGGAGCTGTTTTTT. Its protein is CASSLTSPGELFF.

V gene TRBV7-3 combines with J gene TRBJ2-7; D might be TRBD1 (7 bases). Germline V lookup: CDR1 SGHTA, CDR2 FQGTGA. V was shortened by 0 bases and J by 3 bases, with 18 bases between the two germline ends. The CDR3 length is 17 residues. CDR3 region: CASSLTGPGGTVYEQYF. DNA for the CDR3: TGTGCCAGCAGCTTAACCGGTCCAGGGGGGACGGTCTACGAGCAGTACTTC.

The V gene is TRBV5-1, the J gene TRBJ1-6; D gene uncertain. The V end was cut by 3 bases, the J end by 6 bases, with 19 bases between. CDR1 SGHRS and CDR2 YFSETQ come from the germline V gene. There are 17 residues in the CDR3. The CDR3 region is CASSWSPPGDGNSPLHF. In DNA, the CDR3 is TGCGCCAGCAGCTGGAGCCCCCCGGGAGACGGTAATTCACCCCTCCACTTT.

This clone showed up just once. CDR3 in amino acids: CASSLLQGRAGGQPQHF. CDR3 bases: TGTGCCAGCAGTTTGCTACAGGGGCGAGCCGGGGGTCAGCCCCAGCATTTT. The chain employs TRBV28 and TRBJ1-5, with TRBD1 matching over 7 bases. V was clipped by 3 bases and J by 6 bases; unmatched bases: 14. The CDR3 runs 17 residues. Germline V lookup: CDR1 MDHEN, CDR2 SYDVKM.

In DNA, the CDR3 is TGTGCCAGCAGCACCGGGGGGCATCAAGAGACCCAGTACTTC. Its translation is CASSTGGHQETQYF. This chain links TRBV6-5 with TRBJ2-5; TRBD2 is a possible D gene (7 bases). CDR1 MNHEY and CDR2 SVGAGI come from the germline V gene. Trimming left V 6 bases short and J 2 bases short, with 13 bases between. The CDR3 is 14 amino acids.

This chain uses TRBV7-3 with TRBJ1-6, with D perhaps TRBD1 (6 bases). The germline CDR1 and CDR2 sequences are SGHTA and FQGTGA. The V gene lost 2 bases and the J gene lost 7 bases, with 12 bases spanning the gap. The CDR3 loop spans 15 amino acids. The CDR3, as DNA: TGTGCCAGCAGCTTACTACCCCAGGGGAATTCACCCCTCCACTTT. Its translation is CASSLLPQGNSPLHF.

The V and J genes are TRBV18 and TRBJ2-7; 7 bases line up with TRBD2. This CDR3 spans 14 amino acids. Trimming cost V 3 bases and J 5 bases; bases outside gene matches: 7. The V gene's germline CDR1 is KGHSH and CDR2 LQKENI. CDR3 in amino acids: CASSPSAGAHEQYF. As DNA, the CDR3 is TGTGCCAGCTCACCTAGCGCGGGAGCCCACGAGCAGTACTTC. The complete variable domain, with remaining parts taken from reference TRBV18 and TRBJ2-7, reads NAGVMQNPRHLVRRRGQEARLRCSPMKGHSHVYWYRQLPEEGLKFMVYLQKENIIDESGMPKERFSAEFPKEGPSILRIQQVVRGDSAAYFCASSPSAGAHEQYFGPGTRLTVT.

This chain joins TRBV7-2 and TRBJ2-5, with D perhaps matching TRBD2 (7 bases). Germline CDR1 is SGHTA and CDR2 is FQGNSA. The CDR3 is made up of 15 amino acids. V gave up 5 bases and J gave up 3 bases, with 16 bases separating them. CDR3 nucleotides: TGTGCCAGCAGCCGCTCAGGGGCGGGAGAAGAGACCCAGTACTTC. Its translation is CASSRSGAGEETQYF.

The genes are TRBV11-2 and TRBJ2-1; 7 nucleotides agree with TRBD2. This CDR3 comprises 15 residues. CDR1 is SGHAT and CDR2 is FQNNGV in the germline V gene. V lost 1 base and J lost 9; bases outside the gene matches: 9. In DNA form, the CDR3 reads TGTGCCAGCAGCTTAGTACTCGGGGGGAGGGGTGAGCAGTTCTTC. This codes for CASSLVLGGRGEQFF. The full variable domain, in which reference TRBV11-2 and TRBJ2-1 provide the parts outside the CDR3, is EAGVAQSPRYKIIEKRQSVAFWCNPISGHATLYWYQQILGQGPKLLIQFQNNGVVDDSQLPKDRFSAERLKGVDSTLKIQPAKLEDSAVYLCASSLVLGGRGEQFFGPGTRLTVL.

The V call is TRBV15, the J call TRBJ1-3; the D is unclear. V was trimmed by 0 bases and J by 0 bases, leaving 6 bases between them. The germline V gene encodes CDR1 LNHNV and CDR2 YYDKDF (reference sequence). This CDR3 has 15 residues. CDR3 amino acids: CATSRDRNSGNTIYF. CDR3 sequence (DNA): TGTGCCACCAGCAGAGATAGAAACTCTGGAAACACCATATATTTT.

The chain combines TRBV25-1 with TRBJ2-5; the D gene is possibly TRBD2 (6 bases). Trimming stripped 4 bases from V and 4 bases from J, with 16 bases between. Germline V gene sequence: CDR1 MGHDK, CDR2 SYGVNS. The length of the CDR3 is 15 residues. In DNA form, the CDR3 reads TGTGCCAGCAGTGCGTATCGGGAGTCCCGAGAGACCCAGTACTTC. Encoded protein: CASSAYRESRETQYF.